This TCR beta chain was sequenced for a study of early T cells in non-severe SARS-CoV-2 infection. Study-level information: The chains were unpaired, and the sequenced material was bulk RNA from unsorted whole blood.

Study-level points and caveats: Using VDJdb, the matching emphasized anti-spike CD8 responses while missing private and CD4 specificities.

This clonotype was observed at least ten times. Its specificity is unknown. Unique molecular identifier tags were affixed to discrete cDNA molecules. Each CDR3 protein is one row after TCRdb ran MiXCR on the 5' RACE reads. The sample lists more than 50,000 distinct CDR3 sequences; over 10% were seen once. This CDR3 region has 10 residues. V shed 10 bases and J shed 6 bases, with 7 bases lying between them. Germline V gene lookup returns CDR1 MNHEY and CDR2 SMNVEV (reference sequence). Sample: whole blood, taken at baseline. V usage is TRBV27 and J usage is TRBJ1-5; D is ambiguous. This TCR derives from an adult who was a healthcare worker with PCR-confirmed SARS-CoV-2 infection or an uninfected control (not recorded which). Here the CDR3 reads CAKRRQPQHF. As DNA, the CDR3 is TGTGCCAAAAGACGTCAGCCCCAGCATTTT.